These T cell receptor beta chains were read from a single sample in a study of shared clonotypes between healthy human individuals. Generated by immunoSEQ multiplex PCR, the TCRdb table keeps only in-frame clones and is missing some. The sample has hundreds of thousands of clones; just over 95% are singletons. The sample taken for sequencing was naive CD8+ T cells sorted from blood. These receptors originate from a man aged 30 to 39 in good health. The CDR3 runs from the conserved cysteine through the conserved F or W. D genes are given only for firm matches. Some rows have no size entry. The others give once, few or many, or a class for an expanded clone.

>TRBV27|NA|TRBD2|TRBJ2-1
CASSLGTSGIEQFF
TGTGCCAGCAGTCTCGGGACTAGCGGGATTGAGCAGTTCTTC
>TRBV7-2|once|TRBD2|TRBJ2-1
CASRNREGLYNEQFF
TGTGCCAGCAGGAACCGGGAGGGCCTGTACAATGAGCAGTTCTTC
>TRBV29-1|NA|NA|TRBJ2-7
CSVENGGWEQYF
TGCAGCGTTGAGAACGGAGGGTGGGAGCAGTACTTC
>TRBV7-6|NA|NA|TRBJ2-1
CASSLTSSTGNEQFF
TGTGCCAGCAGCTTAACCTCATCGACCGGCAATGAGCAGTTCTTC
>TRBV30|NA|TRBD1|TRBJ2-7
CAWRLGTGVYEQYF
TGTGCCTGGAGACTCGGGACAGGGGTCTACGAGCAGTACTTC
>TRBV2|NA|TRBD1|TRBJ2-7
CASRGDRVDQYF
TGTGCCAGCAGGGGGGACAGGGTCGACCAGTACTTC
>TRBV19|NA|NA|TRBJ1-5
CASSISGARNQPQHF
TGTGCCAGTAGTATTTCGGGGGCTCGCAATCAGCCCCAGCATTTT
>TRBV5-4|NA|TRBD2|TRBJ2-1
CASSFGLAGESSYNEQFF
TGTGCCAGCAGCTTCGGGCTAGCGGGAGAGTCTTCCTACAATGAGCAGTTCTTC
>TRBV6-6|NA|NA|TRBJ1-1
CASFPHRRGWAFF
TGTGCCAGCTTTCCCCACCGAAGGGGCTGGGCTTTCTTT
>TRBV28|NA|TRBD1|TRBJ2-3
CASSLEGQALPDTQYF
TGTGCCAGCAGTTTAGAGGGACAGGCGTTGCCAGATACGCAGTATTTT
>TRBV29-1|NA|TRBD2|TRBJ2-5
CSVEVAGDSWETQYF
TGCAGCGTTGAAGTAGCGGGAGACTCCTGGGAGACCCAGTACTTC
>TRBV19|NA|TRBD2|TRBJ2-5
CASSTGTSGHQETQYF
TGTGCCAGTAGTACCGGGACTAGCGGGCACCAAGAGACCCAGTACTTC
>TRBV15|NA|NA|TRBJ1-3
CATSRDTGLETIYF
TGTGCCACCAGCAGAGATACGGGCCTCGAAACCATATATTTT
>TRBV7-9|NA|NA|TRBJ2-7
CARGRGLYEQYF
TGTGCCAGGGGTCGCGGCCTCTACGAGCAGTACTTC
>TRBV11-2|NA|NA|TRBJ2-7
CASSSYLTGSPYEQYF
TGTGCCAGCAGCTCCTACCTTACCGGGTCACCCTACGAGCAGTACTTC
>TRBV5-6|NA|TRBD1|TRBJ2-7
CASSHPGQAYEQYF
TGTGCCAGCAGCCACCCGGGACAGGCCTACGAGCAGTACTTC
>TRBV18|NA|TRBD1|TRBJ2-7
CASSPGQGAFEQYF
TGTGCCAGCTCACCCGGACAGGGGGCGTTCGAGCAGTACTTC
>TRBV27|NA|NA|TRBJ2-7
CASARSVYEQYF
TGTGCCAGCGCGCGATCCGTATACGAGCAGTACTTC
>TRBV28|NA|TRBD2|TRBJ2-1
CASSLVGTSVWDEQFF
TGTGCCAGCAGTTTGGTTGGGACTAGCGTGTGGGATGAGCAGTTCTTC
>TRBV7-9|NA|TRBD2|TRBJ2-2
CASNPFLGLAVNTGELFF
TGTGCCAGCAACCCTTTTCTCGGACTAGCGGTGAACACCGGGGAGCTGTTTTTT
>TRBV7-2|few|NA|TRBJ1-4
CASSPTSSEEEKLFF
TGTGCCAGCAGCCCTACAAGCTCCGAGGAGGAAAAACTGTTTTTT
>TRBV7-9|NA|TRBD1|TRBJ2-7
CASSRDSSYEQYF
TGTGCCAGCAGCAGGGACAGCTCCTACGAGCAGTACTTC
>TRBV4-1|NA|NA|TRBJ2-7
CASSQDGSLSYEQYF
TGCGCCAGCAGCCAGGACGGATCCTTATCCTACGAGCAGTACTTC
>TRBV27|NA|NA|TRBJ1-1
CASSLGPGSLTEAFF
TGTGCCAGCAGTTTAGGCCCGGGGTCGCTCACTGAAGCTTTCTTT
>TRBV7-3|once|TRBD2|TRBJ2-1
CASSPGLAVYNEQFF
TGTGCCAGCAGCCCGGGACTAGCGGTGTACAATGAGCAGTTCTTC
>TRBV4-2|NA|TRBD2|TRBJ2-7
CASSQDSAGGNEQYF
TGTGCCAGCAGCCAAGACTCAGCGGGAGGCAACGAGCAGTACTTC
>TRBV9|NA|TRBD1|TRBJ1-1
CASSVYRTGNTEAFF
TGTGCCAGCAGCGTTTATAGGACAGGGAACACTGAAGCTTTCTTT
>TRBV9|NA|TRBD2|TRBJ2-3
CASSPWTSGSSDTQYF
TGTGCCAGCAGCCCTTGGACTAGCGGGTCTTCGGATACGCAGTATTTT
>TRBV5-5|NA|NA|TRBJ2-6
CASSLKVVGANVLTF
TGTGCCAGCAGCTTAAAGGTTGTTGGGGCCAACGTCCTGACTTTC
>TRBV15|NA|NA|TRBJ2-7
CATSIQGREQYF
TGTGCCACCAGCATACAGGGACGCGAGCAGTACTTC
>TRBV28|NA|NA|TRBJ2-7
CASSLVSGYEQYF
TGTGCCAGCAGTTTAGTATCAGGCTACGAGCAGTACTTC
>TRBV18|NA|TRBD2|TRBJ2-3
CASSLLKGGDTDTQYF
TGTGCCAGCTCACTGCTGAAGGGAGGGGACACAGATACGCAGTATTTT
>TRBV7-8|NA|TRBD2|TRBJ2-6
CASSPGLAGGSGANVLTF
TGTGCCAGCAGCCCTGGACTAGCGGGAGGATCAGGGGCCAACGTCCTGACTTTC
>TRBV19|NA|TRBD2|TRBJ2-1
CASSIGIAGVSDEQFF
TGTGCCAGTAGTATAGGGATAGCGGGAGTGAGCGATGAGCAGTTCTTC
>TRBV9|NA|NA|TRBJ2-5
CASSDYPGYQETQYF
TGTGCCAGCAGCGATTATCCGGGATACCAAGAGACCCAGTACTTC
>TRBV9|NA|TRBD2|TRBJ2-1
CASRDNSGRAETDEQFF
TGTGCCAGCAGAGACAATAGCGGGAGGGCCGAGACCGATGAGCAGTTCTTC
>TRBV19|NA|TRBD2|TRBJ2-7
CASSTLAGSRYEQYF
TGTGCCAGTAGCACTCTAGCGGGAAGCCGCTACGAGCAGTACTTC
>TRBV6-5|NA|TRBD1|TRBJ2-5
CASSYTQGAETQYF
TGTGCCAGCAGTTACACACAGGGGGCCGAGACCCAGTACTTC
>TRBV14|NA|NA|TRBJ2-5
CASSLLGQETQYF
TGTGCCAGCAGTCTCTTGGGCCAAGAGACCCAGTACTTC
>TRBV5-6|NA|NA|TRBJ2-1
CASSLRGLQGYNEQFF
TGTGCCAGCAGCTTGCGTGGTTTGCAGGGATACAATGAGCAGTTCTTC